A single sample gave rise to the 21 T cell receptor beta chains below, sequenced in a study of OX40 agonist ivuxolimab in advanced cancers. Measured with immunoSEQ multiplex PCR; TCRdb has only the in-frame clones, and not every one. The sample lists tens of thousands of clones; roughly 78% were seen once. Sequenced material: CD4+ or CD8+ T cells sorted from blood, taken in a trial of the OX40 agonist ivuxolimab. The receptors shown here come from an adult with an advanced solid tumor such as melanoma, head and neck, liver or kidney cancer.

This chain joins TRBV7-6 and TRBJ2-2, with a possible D match to TRBD2 (5 bases). Germline CDR1 reads SGHVS; CDR2 reads FNYEAQ. The CDR3 consists of 11 residues. V lost 9 bases and J 5 bases, leaving 7 bases between the germline ends. The CDR3 loop is CASTGTGELFF. The CDR3 region has the DNA TGTGCCAGTACGGGGACCGGGGAGCTGTTTTTT.

V gene TRBV5-1 combines with J gene TRBJ2-7; D ambiguous. Germline CDR1 reads SGHRS; CDR2 reads YFSETQ. The length of the CDR3 is 16 residues. With 0 bases removed from V and 0 bases from J, the gap between germline ends came to 13 bases. The CDR3 coding sequence is TGCGCCAGCAGCTTGGAAGTGGGTCCGAGCTCCTACGAGCAGTACTTC. This sequence encodes CASSLEVGPSSYEQYF.

The genes are TRBV5-1 and TRBJ1-2; TRBD1 matches at 8 bases. CDR3 length equals 16 residues. CDR1 SGHRS and CDR2 YFSETQ come from the germline V gene. V lost 4 bases and J lost 5; bases outside the gene matches: 13. CDR3 amino acids: CASSVGGGQGPYGYTF. The CDR3 nucleotides are TGCGCCAGCAGCGTTGGGGGAGGACAGGGACCGTATGGCTACACCTTC.

V is TRBV19 and J is TRBJ1-2; no definite D call. The CDR3 is made up of 18 amino acids. V lost 4 bases to trimming and J lost 0 bases, with 21 bases between them. Germline lookup yields CDR1 LNHDA and CDR2 SQIVND (reference sequence). CDR3 nucleotide sequence: TGTGCCAGTAGTACCCCCTCAGGCCCATCGCCCGCTAACTATGGCTACACCTTC. This sequence encodes CASSTPSGPSPANYGYTF.

The chain recombines TRBV7-3 with TRBJ1-4; D perhaps matches TRBD1 (6 bases). CDR1 is SGHTA and CDR2 is FQGTGA in the germline V gene. This CDR3 is 14 amino acids long. V shed 2 bases and J shed 4 bases, with 8 bases lying between them. CDR3 protein: CASSLVGGNEKLFF. The CDR3 DNA reads TGTGCCAGCAGCTTAGTAGGGGGTAATGAAAAACTGTTTTTT.

This clone was detected a few times. The chain combines TRBV6-6 with TRBJ1-5, with D uncertain. Germline V CDR1 and CDR2: MNHNY, SVGAGI (reference sequence). Trimming took 0 bases from V and 0 from J, leaving 9 bases between them. The CDR3 is made up of 16 amino acids. For the CDR3, the DNA is TGTGCCAGCAGTTACTCCGGCAGGAATAGCAATCAGCCCCAGCATTTT. Protein sequence: CASSYSGRNSNQPQHF.

The chain is built from TRBV28 and TRBJ1-4; no definite D call. CDR3 length: 16 residues. Trimming stripped 3 bases from V and 7 bases from J, with 18 bases between. Germline V lookup: CDR1 MDHEN, CDR2 SYDVKM. The CDR3 sequence is CASSLLENPVGEKLFF. CDR3 coding DNA: TGTGCCAGCAGTTTGCTTGAAAACCCGGTCGGTGAAAAACTGTTTTTT.

The genes are TRBV29-1 and TRBJ2-7; tentative D call: TRBD2 (5 bases). CDR1 is SQVTM, CDR2 ANQGSEA, per germline. Trimming pared 4 bases from V and 0 bases from J, leaving 13 bases between. The CDR3 consists of 14 residues. The DNA for the CDR3 is TGCAGCGTTGCAAAGGACTTACGCTCCTACGAGCAGTACTTC. This encodes CSVAKDLRSYEQYF.

The chain is built from TRBV2 and TRBJ1-2; D possibly corresponds to TRBD1 (5 bases). The V end lost 8 bases, the J end lost 4 bases, and 20 bases lay between the germline ends. The CDR3 runs 15 residues. The germline CDR1 and CDR2 sequences are SNHLY and FYNNEI. The CDR3 sequence: CASLPSGTGLYGYTF. The CDR3 region has the DNA TGTGCCAGCCTGCCCTCCGGGACCGGACTCTATGGCTACACCTTC. Based on the CDR3 plus reference TRBV2 and TRBJ1-2, the full variable domain is EPEVTQTPSHQVTQMGQEVILRCVPISNHLYFYWYRQILGQKVEFLVSFYNNEISEKSEIFDDQFSVERPDGSNFTLKIRSTKLEDSAMYFCASLPSGTGLYGYTFGSGTRLTVV.

On this clone: An end of the junction does not agree with germline; a read error may underlie this. The rearrangement joins TRBV28 to TRBJ2-7; TRBD2 matches 7 bases. The CDR3 loop spans 13 amino acids. The germline V gene encodes CDR1 MDHEN and CDR2 SYDVKM. The CDR3 DNA sequence: TGTGCCAGCAGTTTAGGGGCTAGCGGTCCCTTAGACTTC. It yields the protein CASSLGASGPLDF.

This chain joins TRBV9 and TRBJ1-4; D call uncertain. Germline CDR1 reads SGDLS; CDR2 reads YYNGEE. The CDR3 runs 15 residues. The V gene lost 2 bases and the J gene lost 1 base, with 9 bases spanning the gap. Written as DNA, the CDR3 is TGTGCCAGCAGCGTTAGTGCGGGAACTAATGAAAAACTGTTTTTT. Amino acid sequence: CASSVSAGTNEKLFF.

This clone was observed a few times. J is TRBJ2-1 and V is TRBV20-1; D remains unclear. Germline values: CDR1 DFQATT, CDR2 SNEGSKA (reference sequence). The CDR3 loop spans 10 amino acids. Trimming cost V 6 bases and J 6 bases, with 6 bases left between them. CDR3 residues: CSAVGNEQFF. DNA of the CDR3: TGCAGTGCCGTGGGCAATGAGCAGTTCTTC.

CDR3 region: CASSPGVGYEQYF. In DNA form, the CDR3 reads TGTGCCAGCTCACCAGGCGTTGGCTACGAGCAGTACTTC. J is TRBJ2-7 and V is TRBV18; D is unclear. Per the germline V gene, CDR1 is KGHSH and CDR2 is LQKENI. Trimming removed 2 bases from V and 3 bases from J, with 8 bases in between. CDR3 size: 13 residues.

The rearrangement uses TRBV5-1 and TRBJ2-7; D possibly corresponds to TRBD1 (6 bases). Germline-derived CDR1 and CDR2 are SGHRS and YFSETQ. Trimming stripped 5 bases from V and 6 bases from J, with 15 bases between. CDR3 size: 13 residues. For the CDR3, the DNA is TGCGCCAGCAGTATACAGGGTCCCGGCGAGCAGTACTTC. As protein: CASSIQGPGEQYF.

The CDR3 loop is CASSHPGRDREAFF. The DNA of the CDR3 is TGCGCCAGCAGCCACCCCGGTAGGGACCGCGAAGCTTTCTTT. The gene calls are TRBV4-3 and TRBJ1-1; tentative D call: TRBD1 (5 bases). This CDR3 is 14 amino acids long. Trimming took off 3 bases at V and 8 bases at J, with 16 bases between the two ends. Germline V gives CDR1 LGHNA, CDR2 YSLEER.

The chain carries TRBV6-6 and TRBJ2-5; 8 bases map to TRBD1. The CDR3 sequence is 15 residues long. Germline V gene sequence: CDR1 MNHNY, CDR2 SVGAGI (reference sequence). Unmatched junction bases numbered 10, after V lost 6 bases and J lost 4 bases. The CDR3 DNA is TGTGCCAGCAGCCCCCGGACAGGGCGGTTAGAGACCCAGTACTTC. Translating gives CASSPRTGRLETQYF.

The table lists this clone with a count of one. V gene TRBV28 combines with J gene TRBJ2-7; D may match TRBD1 or TRBD2 (6 bases each). Trimming removed 6 bases at V and 4 bases at J, with 22 bases between. The CDR3 has 16 amino acids. CDR1 and CDR2 (germline): MDHEN, SYDVKM. As DNA, the CDR3 is TGTGCCAGCAGGGCCCCGGGACAACATGGGGGGTACGAGCAGTACTTC. It specifies CASRAPGQHGGYEQYF.

This clone was seen ten or more times. V and J are TRBV27 and TRBJ1-3; possible D gene TRBD1, 6 bases. The CDR3 length is 18 residues. Trimming took 4 bases from V and 2 from J, leaving 21 bases between them. The germline V gene encodes CDR1 MNHEY and CDR2 SMNVEV (reference sequence). In nucleotides, the CDR3 is TGTGCCAGCAGTTCATCCCCGAGAGCGGGACAACCTGGAAACACCATATATTTT. It specifies CASSSSPRAGQPGNTIYF.

This clone was seen a handful of times. The V call is TRBV5-1, the J call TRBJ2-7; 11 bases match TRBD2. Germline loops: CDR1 SGHRS, CDR2 YFSETQ. Trimming cost V 0 bases and J 4 bases; bases outside gene matches: 3. The length of the CDR3 is 15 residues. The CDR3 is CASSLVVAGGYEQYF. The CDR3 region has the DNA TGCGCCAGCAGCTTGGTGGTAGCGGGAGGGTACGAGCAGTACTTC.

The V and J genes are TRBV28 and TRBJ1-1; no firm D call. Germline-derived CDR1 and CDR2 are MDHEN and SYDVKM. Trimming stripped 6 bases from V and 7 bases from J, with 15 bases between. This CDR3 contains 13 residues. The CDR3, as DNA: TGTGCCAGCAGCCTTCCCAGGAGCGGTGAAGCTTTCTTT. Amino acids: CASSLPRSGEAFF.

CDR3 sequence: CASTTTQNYGYTF. DNA for the CDR3: TGTGCCAGTACCACGACCCAGAACTATGGCTACACCTTC. The chain recombines TRBV19 with TRBJ1-2, with D unclear. V dropped 7 bases and J dropped 2 bases, with 11 bases sitting between them. The CDR3 extends over 13 amino acids. Germline loops: CDR1 LNHDA, CDR2 SQIVND (reference sequence).